This T cell receptor (beta chain) was documented in a study of long-term antiretroviral therapy in people with HIV (dated by TCRdb to between 2022 and 2023). Background on the whole study: The earliest samples were collected about a decade before the 2015 WHO recommendation for immediate ART, when ART was typically delayed until CD4 counts fell. A total of over 150 cryopreserved PBMC samples came from 25 to 35 adults with confirmed HIV infection and were collected serially over a mean of roughly six years (range 1-12). About 35% of the 30 participants with HIV were female. No cross-contamination during QIAcube processing was seen in test extractions of a monoclonal T-cell line run alongside 30 to 35 polyclonal samples. A retrospective serial study tested whether ART initiation and durable HIV suppression were associated with changes in peripheral blood TRB repertoire composition and diversity.

The immunoSEQ hsTCRB v3.0 assay was used at survey level resolution to sequence the TRB variable region. The targeted TRB sequencing depth was about 35,000-55,000 T-cell genomes per sample. Pooled TRB libraries were sequenced on an Illumina MiSeq with a v3 150-cycle kit. On the authors' methods: Analysis of repertoires was carried out in R inside a reproducible Nextflow workflow spanning QC, data transformation and analysis. LymphoSeq2, an R package for exploring AIRR-Seq data, was used to implement custom analyses. Several samples that produced fewer than 5000 total TRB sequences were removed, so 150 to 200 HIV repertoires were analyzed. Among the 200 or so HIV repertoires that were kept, around 60 were collected before ART initiation and roughly 130 were collected after ART initiation. Each repertoire was downsampled to 5000 TRB nucleotide sequences, and summary statistics were averaged across 100 downsampling iterations. The analysis kept only TRB sequences whose CDR3 regions were at least seven amino acids long. Diversity was assessed using a clonality score derived from Shannon entropy and using the Gini coefficient. In repertoire networks, the top 5000 CDR3 amino acid sequences were linked whenever an edit distance of one separated two sequences. For TRB CDR3 amino acid sequences, GLIPH2 was used to predict antigen specificity groups and MHC restriction. To flag known associations with CMV, EBV, HIV or tissue antigens, CDR3 amino acid sequences were compared against VDJdb and McPAS-TCR. Pre-ART, post-ART and control groups were compared with Wilcoxon signed-rank tests and Holm-Bonferroni correction. The immuneACCESS repertoire file appears here via TCRdb, limited to in-frame rearrangements. These files lack a portion of the clones; in checked studies, under half of the deficit traces to unresolved V genes, and the cause of the others is not known. That table gives V, J and clone size, and the DNA gave D and trimming. This sample comprises roughly 22,000 clones, approximately 80% of them detected only once. In total, the top ten clones hold roughly 2.3% of the sample.

For this clone: Its antigen is still unknown. No per-base quality is available; no much larger clone lies one base away.

The CDR3 runs 14 amino acids, cysteine and phenylalanine included. Only the CDR3 portion is preserved as DNA: 42 bases, with reading frame beginning at the first base. V sheds 5 bases and J sheds 4 bases, leaving 14 bases between their ends. Looking up the germline V gene (reference sequence) yields CDR1 SEHNR and CDR2 FQNEAQ. Study-wide findings and limitations: The samples span the years 2004 to 2017, and the ART regimens used may be less effective than current regimens. Narrower CDR3 length ranges were observed in HIV repertoires than in controls, and an antigen-experienced repertoire with only a slight naive shift after ART was suggested by the network structure. ART initiation was associated with a significant increase in TRB diversity, but diversity stayed significantly below transplant donor controls even after long-term ART. Because cell numbers in pre-ART samples were limited, unsorted PBMC were profiled instead of sorted CD4+ and CD8+ T cells. The repertoire was dominated across all time points by expanded TRB clones identified before ART initiation, although this dominance was seen to fluctuate and to decrease in many PLHIV after ART. Owing to limited PBMC availability, only the TCR beta chain was sequenced, without alpha chain pairing. Inferences about post-ART repertoire changes were limited because no data were available on ART adherence, viral resistance or therapy changes.

To be included, a participant needed at least one PBMC sample from before ART initiation plus at least two post-ART samples. Treatment was received in the United States of America by all participants with HIV. Before DNA extraction, cryopreserved samples of roughly 0.9-11 million PBMC were thawed and washed. At the time of the earliest PBMC sample for each participant with HIV, ages ranged from about 20 to 54 years. Each participant contributed PBMC samples from 1-4 timepoints before ART initiation and 2-8 timepoints after ART initiation, with a median of 7 samples. For every participant, serial HIV viral load, CD4+ T-cell count, ART history and demographic data were obtained. Using a Qiagen kit on a QIAcube, genomic DNA was extracted from unsorted PBMC, with samples processed in batches of 12.

The TCR comes from a man aged 45-60 years with HIV. Sequences were derived from unsorted PBMCs, sampled 3 years after starting antiretroviral therapy. The receptor chain draws on TRBV7-9 and TRBJ1-2; the D gene cannot be resolved reliably. CDR3 protein: CASSPGVRFYGYTF. At the DNA level, the sequence is TGTGCCAGCAGCCCCGGTGTACGGTTCTATGGCTACACCTTC. When the CDR3 is completed using the reference TRBV7-9 and TRBJ1-2 genes on either side, the full variable domain is DTGVSQNPRHKITKRGQNVTFRCDPISEHNRLYWYRQTLGQGPEFLTYFQNEAQLEKSRLLSDRFSAERPKGSFSTLEIQRTEQGDSAMYLCASSPGVRFYGYTFGSGTRLTVV.